Included here is one T cell receptor beta chain sequence, with context. The antigen remains undetermined. Germline V lookup: CDR1 SGHTA, CDR2 FQGNSA. J gave up 0 bases and V 7 bases, and 9 bases lay outside the gene matches. The CDR3 is made up of 16 amino acids. Specified time point: persistent/refractory GD, antithyroid drugs over 5 years with positive TRAb. PBMCs were the source of the RNA used for TCR sequencing. These data come from a study of regulatory T cells in long-lasting Graves disease. At the level of the study: In persistent Graves' disease, antithyroid drugs had been taken for over 5 years and TSH receptor antibodies stayed positive. Regarding the study as a whole: Investigators studied peripheral blood only, not thyroid tissue. New patients shared some 970 public clonotypes, fewer than the approximately 2,700 shared by persistent patients.

iRepertoire HTBI primers and Arm-PCR of CDR3 regions built TCR beta libraries. Using its own MiXCR run on the multiplex PCR reads, TCRdb lists one record per CDR3 protein. Of approximately 690,000 distinct CDR3 sequences in the sample, around 30% were seen once. The receptor's source is a female donor with Graves disease. This rearrangement joins TRBV7-2 to TRBJ1-3; 7 bases map to TRBD1. The source was peripheral blood mononuclear cells (PBMCs), collected when the disease was refractory, from a patient treated with antithyroid drugs. The CDR3 sequence: CASTLGQISSGNTIYF. CDR3 DNA sequence: TGTGCCAGCACCCTGGGACAGATCAGCTCTGGAAACACCATATATTTT.